The clone carrying this T cell receptor (beta chain) was counted a few times. What it recognizes is unknown. This CDR3 region has 14 residues. Per the germline V gene, CDR1 is SQVTM and CDR2 is ANQGSEA. Deletions cut 3 bases from V and 4 bases from J, with 14 bases between. The record originates from a study of T-cell reconstitution after alpha-beta-depleted transplantation in children. Study-level findings and limits: Approximately two months post-transplant, alpha-beta T cells reportedly originated from several hundred expanded graft clones. Fresh T-cell production supplied most of the T-cell counts and diversity seen one year after transplant. Diversity of TCRbeta at day 60 was high in some patients, arising from surviving recipient T cells and thymic progenitors.

Unique molecular identifiers featured in how the TCRbeta library was prepared. TCRdb reprocessed the PCR reads via MiXCR and lists one record per CDR3 protein. The sample lists a few hundred thousand distinct CDR3 sequences, roughly 30% seen once, with around a third in the top ten. The sequence derives from a boy under two years old with Wiskott-Aldrich syndrome, due to receive a stem cell transplant. Sequencing was performed on PBMCs, taken before TCRalphabeta/CD19-depleted stem cell transplant. The chain couples TRBV29-1 to TRBJ2-3; D is perhaps TRBD2 (6 bases). The CDR3 is CSVDGASGADTQYF. The CDR3 DNA follows: TGCAGCGTTGACGGCGCGTCGGGAGCAGATACGCAGTATTTT.